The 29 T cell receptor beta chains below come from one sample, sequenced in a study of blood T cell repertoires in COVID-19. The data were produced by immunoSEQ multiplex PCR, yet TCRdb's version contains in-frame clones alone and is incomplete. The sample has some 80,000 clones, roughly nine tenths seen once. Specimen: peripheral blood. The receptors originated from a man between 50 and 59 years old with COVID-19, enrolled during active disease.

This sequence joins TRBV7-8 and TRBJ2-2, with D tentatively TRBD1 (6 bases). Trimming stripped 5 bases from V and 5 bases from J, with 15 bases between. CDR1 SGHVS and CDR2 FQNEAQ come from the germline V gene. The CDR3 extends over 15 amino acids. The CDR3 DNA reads TGTGCCAGCAGCCCAACAGGGATAGGGACCGGGGAGCTGTTTTTT. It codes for CASSPTGIGTGELFF. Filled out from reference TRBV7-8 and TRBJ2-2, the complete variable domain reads GAGVSQSPRYKVAKRGQDVALRCDPISGHVSLFWYQQALGQGPEFLTYFQNEAQLDKSGLPSDRFFAERPEGSVSTLKIQRTQQEDSAVYLCASSPTGIGTGELFFGEGSRLTVL.

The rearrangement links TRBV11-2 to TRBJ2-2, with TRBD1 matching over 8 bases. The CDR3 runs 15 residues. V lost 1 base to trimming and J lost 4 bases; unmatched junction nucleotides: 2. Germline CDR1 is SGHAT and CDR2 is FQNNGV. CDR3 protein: CASSLVQGVTGELFF. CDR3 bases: TGTGCCAGCAGCTTAGTACAGGGGGTCACCGGGGAGCTGTTTTTT.

The DNA for the CDR3 is TGTGCCAGTAGTTCAGGGGGAGGCACAGATACGCAGTATTTT. The encoded protein is CASSSGGGTDTQYF. This chain links TRBV19 with TRBJ2-3, with 7 bases aligning to TRBD1. CDR1 is LNHDA, CDR2 SQIVND, per germline (reference sequence). The CDR3 has 14 residues. With V trimmed by 5 bases and J by 1 base, 3 bases remained unmatched.

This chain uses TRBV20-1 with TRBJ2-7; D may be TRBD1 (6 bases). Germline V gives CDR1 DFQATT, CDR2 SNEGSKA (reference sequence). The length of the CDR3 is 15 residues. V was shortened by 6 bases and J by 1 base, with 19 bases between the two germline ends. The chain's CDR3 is CSASTGQIVSYEQYF. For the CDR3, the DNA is TGCAGTGCCAGTACCGGACAGATCGTTTCCTACGAGCAGTACTTC.

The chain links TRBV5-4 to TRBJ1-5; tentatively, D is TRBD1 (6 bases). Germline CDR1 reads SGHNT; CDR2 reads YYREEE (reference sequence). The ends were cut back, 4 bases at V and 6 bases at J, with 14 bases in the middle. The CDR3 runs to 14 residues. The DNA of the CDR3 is TGTGCCAGCAGCCTTCAGGGAGGGGGTCAGCCCCAGCATTTT. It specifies CASSLQGGGQPQHF.

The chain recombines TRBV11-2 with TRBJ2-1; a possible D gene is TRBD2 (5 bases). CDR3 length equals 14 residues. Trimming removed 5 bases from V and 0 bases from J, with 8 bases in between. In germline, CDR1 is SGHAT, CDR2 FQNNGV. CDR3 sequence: CASSPTSSYNEQFF. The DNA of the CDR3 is TGTGCCAGCAGCCCTACTAGCTCCTACAATGAGCAGTTCTTC.

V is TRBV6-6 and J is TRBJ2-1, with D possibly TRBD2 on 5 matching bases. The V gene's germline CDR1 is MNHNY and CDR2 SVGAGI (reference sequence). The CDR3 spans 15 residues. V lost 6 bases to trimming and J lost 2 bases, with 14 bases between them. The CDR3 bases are TGTGCCAGCAGCCTCAGCGGAGCCCCCTACAATGAGCAGTTCTTC. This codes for CASSLSGAPYNEQFF.

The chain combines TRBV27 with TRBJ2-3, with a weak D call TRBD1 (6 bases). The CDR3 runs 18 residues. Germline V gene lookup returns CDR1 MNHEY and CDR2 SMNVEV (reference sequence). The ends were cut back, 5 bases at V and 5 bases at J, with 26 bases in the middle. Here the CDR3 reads CASSLKLPTGFSIDTQYF. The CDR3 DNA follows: TGTGCCAGCAGTCTTAAACTTCCAACAGGGTTTTCAATAGATACGCAGTATTTT.

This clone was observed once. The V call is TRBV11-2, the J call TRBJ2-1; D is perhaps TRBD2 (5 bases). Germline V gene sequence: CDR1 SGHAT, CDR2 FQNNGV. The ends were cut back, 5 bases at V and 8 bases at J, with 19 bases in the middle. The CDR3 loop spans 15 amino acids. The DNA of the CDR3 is TGTGCCAGCAGCATCCAACCTCTAGGAGGTGATGAGCAGTTCTTC. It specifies CASSIQPLGGDEQFF.

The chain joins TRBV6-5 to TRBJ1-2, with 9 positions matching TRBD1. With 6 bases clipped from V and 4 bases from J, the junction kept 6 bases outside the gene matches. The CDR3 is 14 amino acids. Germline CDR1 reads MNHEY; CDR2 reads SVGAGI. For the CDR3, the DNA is TGTGCCAGCAGCCGGACAGGGGATGGCTATGGCTACACCTTC. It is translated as CASSRTGDGYGYTF.

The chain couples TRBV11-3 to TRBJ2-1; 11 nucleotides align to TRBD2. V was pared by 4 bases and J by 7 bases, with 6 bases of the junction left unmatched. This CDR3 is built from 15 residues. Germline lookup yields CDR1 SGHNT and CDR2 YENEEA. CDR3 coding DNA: TGTGCCAGCAGCTACAGACTAGCGGGATTTAATGAGCAGTTCTTC. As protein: CASSYRLAGFNEQFF.

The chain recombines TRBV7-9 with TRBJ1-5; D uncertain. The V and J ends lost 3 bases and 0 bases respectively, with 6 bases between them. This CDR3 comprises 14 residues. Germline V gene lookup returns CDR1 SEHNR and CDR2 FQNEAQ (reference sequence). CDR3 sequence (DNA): TGTGCCAGCAGCTTTGAGAATAGCAATCAGCCCCAGCATTTT. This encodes CASSFENSNQPQHF.

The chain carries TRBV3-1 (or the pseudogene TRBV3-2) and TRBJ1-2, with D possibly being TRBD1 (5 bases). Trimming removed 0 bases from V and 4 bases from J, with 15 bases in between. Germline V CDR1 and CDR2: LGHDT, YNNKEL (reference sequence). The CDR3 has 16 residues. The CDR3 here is CASSQDSWGRGYGYTF. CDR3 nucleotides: TGTGCCAGCAGCCAAGATAGTTGGGGGAGGGGCTATGGCTACACCTTC.

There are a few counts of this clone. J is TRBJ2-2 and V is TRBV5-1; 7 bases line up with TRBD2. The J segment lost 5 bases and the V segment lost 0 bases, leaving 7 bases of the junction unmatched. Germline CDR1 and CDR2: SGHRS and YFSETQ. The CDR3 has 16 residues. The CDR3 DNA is TGCGCCAGCAGCTTGGTGGCTAGCGGAGGGACCGGGGAGCTGTTTTTT. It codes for CASSLVASGGTGELFF.

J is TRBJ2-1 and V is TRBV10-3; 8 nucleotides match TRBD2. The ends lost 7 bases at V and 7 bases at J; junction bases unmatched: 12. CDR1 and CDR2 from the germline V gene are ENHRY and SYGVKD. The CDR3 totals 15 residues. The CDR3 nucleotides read TGTGCCATCACCAATAGCGGGGCTAAGGGAAATGAGCAGTTCTTC. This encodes CAITNSGAKGNEQFF.

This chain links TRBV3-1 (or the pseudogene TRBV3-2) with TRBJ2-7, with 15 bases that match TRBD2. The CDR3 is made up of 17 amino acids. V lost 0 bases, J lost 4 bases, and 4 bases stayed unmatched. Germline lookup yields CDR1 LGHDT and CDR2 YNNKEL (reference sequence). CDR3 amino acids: CASSQEGTSGRRYEQYF. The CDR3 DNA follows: TGTGCCAGCAGCCAAGAGGGGACTAGCGGGAGGCGGTACGAGCAGTACTTC.

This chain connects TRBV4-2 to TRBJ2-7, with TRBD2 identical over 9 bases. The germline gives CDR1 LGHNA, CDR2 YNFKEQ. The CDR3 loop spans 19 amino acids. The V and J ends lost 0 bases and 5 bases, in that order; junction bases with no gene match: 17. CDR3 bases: TGTGCCAGCAGCCAAGATACTATGGGAGCGGGAGGCCTCTTAGACGAGCAGTACTTC. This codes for CASSQDTMGAGGLLDEQYF.

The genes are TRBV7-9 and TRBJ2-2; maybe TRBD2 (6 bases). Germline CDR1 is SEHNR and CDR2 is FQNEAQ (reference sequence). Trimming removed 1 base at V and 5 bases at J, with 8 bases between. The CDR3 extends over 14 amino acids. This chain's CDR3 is CASSLEGGTGELFF. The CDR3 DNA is TGTGCCAGCAGCTTAGAGGGAGGAACCGGGGAGCTGTTTTTT.

This CDR3 is CASSGTTSTDTQYF. The CDR3 DNA is TGCGCCAGCAGCGGGACAACTAGCACAGATACGCAGTATTTT. The gene calls are TRBV5-1 and TRBJ2-3, with D perhaps TRBD1 (6 bases). Trimming took 4 bases from V and 0 from J, leaving 9 bases between them. Germline CDR1 reads SGHRS; CDR2 reads YFSETQ. CDR3 length: 14 amino acids.

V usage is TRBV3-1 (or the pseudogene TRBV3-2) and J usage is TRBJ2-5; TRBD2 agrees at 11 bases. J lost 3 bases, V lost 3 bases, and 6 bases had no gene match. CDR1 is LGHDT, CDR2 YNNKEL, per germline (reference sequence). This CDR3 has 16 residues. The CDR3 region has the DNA TGTGCCAGCAGCCAGGTGGCTAGCGGGGGGAAAGAGACCCAGTACTTC. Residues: CASSQVASGGKETQYF.

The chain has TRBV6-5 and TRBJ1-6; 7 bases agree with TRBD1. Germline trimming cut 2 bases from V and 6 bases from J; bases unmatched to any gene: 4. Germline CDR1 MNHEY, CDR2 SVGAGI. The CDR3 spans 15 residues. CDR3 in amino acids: CASSYATGFNSPLHF. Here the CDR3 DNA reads TGTGCCAGCAGTTACGCGACAGGGTTTAATTCACCCCTCCACTTT.

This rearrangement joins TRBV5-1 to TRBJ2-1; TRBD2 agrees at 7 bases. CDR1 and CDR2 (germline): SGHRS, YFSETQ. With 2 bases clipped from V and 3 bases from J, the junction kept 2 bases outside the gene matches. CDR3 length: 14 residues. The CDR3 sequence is CASSFPSGYNEQFF. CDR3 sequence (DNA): TGCGCCAGCAGCTTTCCTAGCGGCTACAATGAGCAGTTCTTC.

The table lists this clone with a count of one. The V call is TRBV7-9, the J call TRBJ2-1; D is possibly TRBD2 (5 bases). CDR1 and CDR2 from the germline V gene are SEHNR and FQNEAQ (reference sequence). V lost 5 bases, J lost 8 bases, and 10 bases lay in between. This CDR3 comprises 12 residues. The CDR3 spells CASSERAYEQFF. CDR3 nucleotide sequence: TGTGCCAGCAGCGAGAGGGCTTATGAGCAGTTCTTC.

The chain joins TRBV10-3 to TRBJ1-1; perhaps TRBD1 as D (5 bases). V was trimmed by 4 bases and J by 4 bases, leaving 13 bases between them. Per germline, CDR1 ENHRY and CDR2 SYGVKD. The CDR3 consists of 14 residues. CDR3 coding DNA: TGTGCCATCAGTGCGGGCCGGGGGACCACTGAAGCTTTCTTT. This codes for CAISAGRGTTEAFF.

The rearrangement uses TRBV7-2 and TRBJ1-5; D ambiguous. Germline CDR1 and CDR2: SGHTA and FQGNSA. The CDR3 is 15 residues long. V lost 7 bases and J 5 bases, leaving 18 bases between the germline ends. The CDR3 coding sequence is TGTGCCAGCACAATCAATTCGGGTGAGGATCAGCCCCAGCATTTT. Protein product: CASTINSGEDQPQHF.

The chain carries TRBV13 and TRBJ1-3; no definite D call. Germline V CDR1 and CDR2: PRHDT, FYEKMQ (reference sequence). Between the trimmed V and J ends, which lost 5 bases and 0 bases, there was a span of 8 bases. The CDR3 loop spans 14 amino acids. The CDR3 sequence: CASSLPGSGNTIYF. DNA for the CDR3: TGTGCCAGCAGCCTGCCCGGCTCTGGAAACACCATATATTTT.

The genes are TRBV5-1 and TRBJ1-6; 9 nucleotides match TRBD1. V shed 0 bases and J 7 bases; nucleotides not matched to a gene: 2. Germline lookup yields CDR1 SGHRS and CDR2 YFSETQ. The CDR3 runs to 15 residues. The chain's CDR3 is CASSLEGQGNSPLHF. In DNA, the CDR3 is TGCGCCAGCAGCTTGGAGGGACAGGGAAATTCACCCCTCCACTTT. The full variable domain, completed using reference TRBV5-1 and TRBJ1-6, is KAGVTQTPRYLIKTRGQQVTLSCSPISGHRSVSWYQQTPGQGLQFLFEYFSETQRNKGNFPGRFSGRQFSNSRSEMNVSTLELGDSALYLCASSLEGQGNSPLHFGNGTRLTVT.

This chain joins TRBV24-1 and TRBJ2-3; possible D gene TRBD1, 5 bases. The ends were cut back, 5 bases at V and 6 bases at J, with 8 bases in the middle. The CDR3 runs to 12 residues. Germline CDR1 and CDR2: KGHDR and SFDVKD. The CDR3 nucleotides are TGTGCCACCAGTGGACAGACGGATACGCAGTATTTT. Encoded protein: CATSGQTDTQYF.

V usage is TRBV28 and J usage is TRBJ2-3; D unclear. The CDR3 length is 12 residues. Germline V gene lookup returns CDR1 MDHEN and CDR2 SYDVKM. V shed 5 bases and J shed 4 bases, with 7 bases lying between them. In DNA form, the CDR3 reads TGTGCCAGCAGTAAGCCACCAGATACGCAGTATTTT. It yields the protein CASSKPPDTQYF.